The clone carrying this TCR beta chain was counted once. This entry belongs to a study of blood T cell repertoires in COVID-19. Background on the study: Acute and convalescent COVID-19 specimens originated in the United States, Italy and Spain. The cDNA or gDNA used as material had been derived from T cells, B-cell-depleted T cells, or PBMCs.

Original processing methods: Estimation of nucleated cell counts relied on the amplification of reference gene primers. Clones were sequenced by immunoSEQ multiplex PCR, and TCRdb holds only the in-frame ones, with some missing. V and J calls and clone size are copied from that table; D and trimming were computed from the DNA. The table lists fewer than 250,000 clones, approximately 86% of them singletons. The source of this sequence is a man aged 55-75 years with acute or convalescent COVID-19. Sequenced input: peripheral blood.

In DNA, the CDR3 is TGTGCCAGCAGCGTAGCTCCGGGACAGGGGGCGCAGGGCTACACCTTC. Protein sequence: CASSVAPGQGAQGYTF. The chain links TRBV9 to TRBJ1-2, with 12 bases aligning to TRBD1. In germline, CDR1 is SGDLS, CDR2 YYNGEE. V dropped 0 bases and J dropped 8; count of bases not matched to a gene: 8. CDR3 length: 16 amino acids. The full variable domain, with the rest looked up from reference TRBV9 and TRBJ1-2, is DSGVTQTPKHLITATGQRVTLRCSPRSGDLSVYWYQQSLDQGLQFLIQYYNGEERAKGNILERFSAQQFPDLHSELNLSSLELGDSALYFCASSVAPGQGAQGYTFGSGTRLTVV.